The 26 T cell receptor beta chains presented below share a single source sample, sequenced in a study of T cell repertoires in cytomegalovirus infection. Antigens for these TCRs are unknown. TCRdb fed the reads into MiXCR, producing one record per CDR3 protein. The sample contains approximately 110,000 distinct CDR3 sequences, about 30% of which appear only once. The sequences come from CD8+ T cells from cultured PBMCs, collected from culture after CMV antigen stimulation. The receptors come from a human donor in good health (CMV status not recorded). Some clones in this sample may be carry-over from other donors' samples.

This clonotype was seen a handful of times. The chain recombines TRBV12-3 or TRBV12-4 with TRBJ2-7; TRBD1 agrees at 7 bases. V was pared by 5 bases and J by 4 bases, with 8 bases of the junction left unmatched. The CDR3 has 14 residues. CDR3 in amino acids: CASSLRQGAYEQYF. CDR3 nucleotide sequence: TGTGCCAGCAGTCTCCGACAGGGTGCATACGAGCAGTACTTC.

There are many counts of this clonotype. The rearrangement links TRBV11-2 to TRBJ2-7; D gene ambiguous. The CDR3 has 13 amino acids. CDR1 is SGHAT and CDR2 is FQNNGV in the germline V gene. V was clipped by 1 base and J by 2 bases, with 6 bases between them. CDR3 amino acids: CASSLGDPYEQYF. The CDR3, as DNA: TGTGCCAGCAGCTTAGGAGATCCCTACGAGCAGTACTTC.

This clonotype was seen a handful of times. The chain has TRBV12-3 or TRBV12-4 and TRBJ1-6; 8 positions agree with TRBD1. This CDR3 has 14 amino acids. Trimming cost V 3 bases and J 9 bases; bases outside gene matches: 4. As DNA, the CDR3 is TGTGCCAGCAGTTTCGACAGGGGTCTTTCACCCCTCCACTTT. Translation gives CASSFDRGLSPLHF.

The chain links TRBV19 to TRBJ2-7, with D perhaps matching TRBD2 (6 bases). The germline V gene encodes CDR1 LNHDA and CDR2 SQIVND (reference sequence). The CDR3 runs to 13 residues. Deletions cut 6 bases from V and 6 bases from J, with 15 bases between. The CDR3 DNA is TGTGCCAGTAGGGGTGGAGGGTTCAGCGAGCAGTACTTC. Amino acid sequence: CASRGGGFSEQYF.

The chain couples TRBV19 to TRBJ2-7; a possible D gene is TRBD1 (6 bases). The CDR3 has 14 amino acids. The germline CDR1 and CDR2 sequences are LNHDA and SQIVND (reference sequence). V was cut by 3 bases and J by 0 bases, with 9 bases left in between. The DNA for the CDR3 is TGTGCCAGTAGTATGGGGACACCCTCCTACGAGCAGTACTTC. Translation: CASSMGTPSYEQYF.

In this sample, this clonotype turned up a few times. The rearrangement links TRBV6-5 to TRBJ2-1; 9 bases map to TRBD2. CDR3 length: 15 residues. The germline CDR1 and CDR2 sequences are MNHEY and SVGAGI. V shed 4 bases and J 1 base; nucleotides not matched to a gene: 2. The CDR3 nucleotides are TGTGCCAGCAGTTCTAGCGGGGTTTCCTACAATGAGCAGTTCTTC. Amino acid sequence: CASSSSGVSYNEQFF.

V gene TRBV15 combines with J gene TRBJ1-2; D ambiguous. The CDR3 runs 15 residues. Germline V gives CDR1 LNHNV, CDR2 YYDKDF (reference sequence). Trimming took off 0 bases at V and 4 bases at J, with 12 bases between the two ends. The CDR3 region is CATSRDGTALYGYTF. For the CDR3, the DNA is TGTGCCACCAGCAGAGACGGTACAGCGCTCTATGGCTACACCTTC.

Written as DNA, the CDR3 is TGTGCCAGCAGCGCCCCGACAGGGAACACCGGGGAGCTGTTTTTT. Translating it yields CASSAPTGNTGELFF. The V gene is TRBV28, the J gene TRBJ2-2; perhaps TRBD1 as D (6 bases). CDR1 and CDR2 from the germline V gene are MDHEN and SYDVKM. This CDR3 contains 15 residues. V lost 6 bases and J 1 base, leaving 12 bases between the germline ends. The entire variable domain, with the rest obtained from reference TRBV28 and TRBJ2-2, is as follows: DVKVTQSSRYLVKRTGEKVFLECVQDMDHENMFWYRQDPGLGLRLIYFSYDVKMKEKGDIPEGYSVSREKKERFSLILESASTNQTSMYLCASSAPTGNTGELFFGEGSRLTVL.

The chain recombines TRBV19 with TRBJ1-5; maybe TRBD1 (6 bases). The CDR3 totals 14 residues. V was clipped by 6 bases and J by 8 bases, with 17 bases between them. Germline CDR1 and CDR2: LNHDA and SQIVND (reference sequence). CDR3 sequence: CASRGEGGREPQHF. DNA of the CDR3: TGTGCCAGTAGGGGTGAGGGGGGCCGGGAGCCCCAGCATTTT.

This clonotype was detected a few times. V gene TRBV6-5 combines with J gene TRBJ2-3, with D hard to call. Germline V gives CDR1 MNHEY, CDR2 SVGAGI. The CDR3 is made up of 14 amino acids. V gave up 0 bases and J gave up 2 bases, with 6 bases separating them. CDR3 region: CASSYSGPTDTQYF. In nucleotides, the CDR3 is TGTGCCAGCAGTTACTCTGGGCCCACAGATACGCAGTATTTT.

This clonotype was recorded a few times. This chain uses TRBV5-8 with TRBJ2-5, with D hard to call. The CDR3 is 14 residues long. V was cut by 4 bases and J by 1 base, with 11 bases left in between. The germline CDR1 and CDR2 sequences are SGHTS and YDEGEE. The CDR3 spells CASSPIGFQETQYF. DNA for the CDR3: TGTGCCAGCAGCCCAATAGGGTTCCAAGAGACCCAGTACTTC.

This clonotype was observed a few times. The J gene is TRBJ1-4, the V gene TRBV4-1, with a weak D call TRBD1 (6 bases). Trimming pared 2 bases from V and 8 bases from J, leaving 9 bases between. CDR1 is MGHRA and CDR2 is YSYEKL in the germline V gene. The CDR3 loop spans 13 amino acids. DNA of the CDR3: TGCGCCAGCAGCCAACAGGGGTACGAAAAACTGTTTTTT. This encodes CASSQQGYEKLFF.

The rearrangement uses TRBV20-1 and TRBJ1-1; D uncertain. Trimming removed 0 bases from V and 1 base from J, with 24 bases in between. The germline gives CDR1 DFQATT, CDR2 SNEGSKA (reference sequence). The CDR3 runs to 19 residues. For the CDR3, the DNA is TGCAGTGCTAGAGACACTATTCTTAGAATATGGACCCAGAACACTGAAGCTTTCTTT. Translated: CSARDTILRIWTQNTEAFF.

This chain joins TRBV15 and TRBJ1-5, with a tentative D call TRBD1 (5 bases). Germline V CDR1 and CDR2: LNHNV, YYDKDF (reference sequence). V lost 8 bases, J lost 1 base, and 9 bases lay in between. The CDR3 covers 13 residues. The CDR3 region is CATSEGSNQPQHF. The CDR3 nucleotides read TGTGCCACCTCCGAGGGGAGCAATCAGCCCCAGCATTTT.

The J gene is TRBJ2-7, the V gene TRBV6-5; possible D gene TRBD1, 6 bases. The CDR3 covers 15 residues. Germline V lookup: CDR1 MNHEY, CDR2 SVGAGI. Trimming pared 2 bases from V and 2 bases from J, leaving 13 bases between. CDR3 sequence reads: CASSYVQGKPYEQYF. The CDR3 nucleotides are TGTGCCAGCAGTTACGTCCAGGGGAAGCCCTACGAGCAGTACTTC.

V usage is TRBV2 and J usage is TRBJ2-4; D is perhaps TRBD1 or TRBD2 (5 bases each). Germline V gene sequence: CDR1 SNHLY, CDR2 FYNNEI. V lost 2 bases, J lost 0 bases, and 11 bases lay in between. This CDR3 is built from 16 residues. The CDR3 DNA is TGTGCCAGCAGTGAAACAGGACTTATAGCCAAAAACATTCAGTACTTC. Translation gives CASSETGLIAKNIQYF.

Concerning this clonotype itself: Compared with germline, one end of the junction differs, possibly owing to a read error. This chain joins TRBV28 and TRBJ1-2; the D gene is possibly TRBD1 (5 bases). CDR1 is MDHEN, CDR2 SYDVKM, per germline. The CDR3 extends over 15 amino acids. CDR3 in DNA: TGTGCCAGCAGTTCATGGGGGGGGACGAACTCTGGCTACACCTTC. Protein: CASSSWGGTNSGYTF.

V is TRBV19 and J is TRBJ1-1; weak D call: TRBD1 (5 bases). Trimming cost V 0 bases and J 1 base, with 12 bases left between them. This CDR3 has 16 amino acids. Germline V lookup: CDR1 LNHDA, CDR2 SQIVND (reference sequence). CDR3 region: CASSIEPGRQNTEAFF. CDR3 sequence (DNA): TGTGCCAGTAGTATAGAACCGGGACGGCAGAACACTGAAGCTTTCTTT.

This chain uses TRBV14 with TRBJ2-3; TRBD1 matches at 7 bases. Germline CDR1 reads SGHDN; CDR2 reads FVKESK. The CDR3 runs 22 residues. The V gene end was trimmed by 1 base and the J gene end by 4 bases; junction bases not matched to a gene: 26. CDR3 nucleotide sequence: TGTGCCAGCAGCCAAGGACCATTACGCCTGCCCTGGGCAGGGGGAAACGCAGATACGCAGTATTTT. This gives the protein CASSQGPLRLPWAGGNADTQYF.

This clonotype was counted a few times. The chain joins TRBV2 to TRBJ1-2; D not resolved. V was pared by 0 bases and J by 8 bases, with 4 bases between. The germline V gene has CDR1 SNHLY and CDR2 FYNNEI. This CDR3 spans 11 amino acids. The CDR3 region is CASSEAQGYTF. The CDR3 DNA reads TGTGCCAGCAGTGAAGCTCAAGGCTACACCTTC.

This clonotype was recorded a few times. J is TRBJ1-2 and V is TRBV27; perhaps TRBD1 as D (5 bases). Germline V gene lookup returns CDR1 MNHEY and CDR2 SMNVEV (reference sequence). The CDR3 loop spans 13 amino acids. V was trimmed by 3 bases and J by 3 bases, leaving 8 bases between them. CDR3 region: CASSFPGHYGYTF. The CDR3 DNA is TGTGCCAGCAGTTTCCCAGGGCACTATGGCTACACCTTC.

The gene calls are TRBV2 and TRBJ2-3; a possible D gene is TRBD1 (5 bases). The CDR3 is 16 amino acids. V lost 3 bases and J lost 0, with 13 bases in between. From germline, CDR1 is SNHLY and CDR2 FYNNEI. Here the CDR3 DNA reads TGTGCCAGCAGTGACACAGGAAAACCAAGCACAGATACGCAGTATTTT. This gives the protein CASSDTGKPSTDTQYF.

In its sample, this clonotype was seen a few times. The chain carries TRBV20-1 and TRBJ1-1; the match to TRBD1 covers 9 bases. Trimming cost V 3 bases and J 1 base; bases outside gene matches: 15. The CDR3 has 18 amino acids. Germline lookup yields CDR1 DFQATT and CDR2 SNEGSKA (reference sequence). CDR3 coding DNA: TGCAGTGCTAGGGGGACAGGGCGAGGCCCAGAGTCGAACACTGAAGCTTTCTTT. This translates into CSARGTGRGPESNTEAFF.

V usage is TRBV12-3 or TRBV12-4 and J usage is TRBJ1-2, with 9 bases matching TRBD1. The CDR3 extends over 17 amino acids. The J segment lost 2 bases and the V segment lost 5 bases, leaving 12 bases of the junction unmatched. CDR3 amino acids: CASSTGTGFLSNYGYTF. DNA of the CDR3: TGTGCCAGCAGTACAGGGACAGGGTTCCTCTCAAACTATGGCTACACCTTC.

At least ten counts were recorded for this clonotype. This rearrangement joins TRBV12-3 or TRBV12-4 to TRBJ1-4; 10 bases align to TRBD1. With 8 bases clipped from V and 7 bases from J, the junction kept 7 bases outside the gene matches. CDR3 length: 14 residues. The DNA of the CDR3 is TGTGCCAGCGGAGTGGGACAGGGGCTTGAAAAACTGTTTTTT. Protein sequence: CASGVGQGLEKLFF.

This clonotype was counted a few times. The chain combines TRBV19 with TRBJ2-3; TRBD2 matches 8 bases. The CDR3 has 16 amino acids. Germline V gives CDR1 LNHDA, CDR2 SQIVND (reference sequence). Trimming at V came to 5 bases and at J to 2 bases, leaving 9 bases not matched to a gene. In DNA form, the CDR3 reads TGTGCCAGTAGTCCGCGTGTTAGCGGGATCACAGATACGCAGTATTTT. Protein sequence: CASSPRVSGITDTQYF.